The 13 T cell receptor beta chains in this list originate from one sample, sequenced in a study of T cells in Graves' hyperthyroidism and ophthalmopathy. The TCR beta CDR3 regions underwent amplification using RNA transcripts as the source. TCR CDR3 regions were first amplified by RT-PCR with HTBI primers. TCRdb itself ran the multiplex PCR reads through MiXCR, one entry per CDR3 protein. The sample records approximately 500,000 distinct CDR3 sequences, just over 45% being singletons. The sequenced sample consisted of peripheral blood or thyroid tissue (not recorded which). These receptors all come from a woman between 18 and 29 years old with Graves' hyperthyroidism.

V and J are TRBV2 and TRBJ2-7; 9 bases line up with TRBD1. The CDR3 contains 13 residues. The V gene's germline CDR1 is SNHLY and CDR2 FYNNEI. V dropped 8 bases and J dropped 7; count of bases not matched to a gene: 9. The CDR3 sequence is CASPGQGFNEQYF. CDR3 nucleotide sequence: TGTGCCAGCCCGGGACAGGGCTTCAATGAGCAGTACTTC.

The chain uses TRBV19 and TRBJ2-3; 7 nucleotides align to TRBD2. Germline-derived CDR1 and CDR2 are LNHDA and SQIVND (reference sequence). The CDR3 runs to 14 residues. The V gene end was trimmed by 7 bases and the J gene end by 4 bases; junction bases not matched to a gene: 8. Here the CDR3 reads CASTSSGGSDTQYF. CDR3 coding DNA: TGTGCCAGTACCTCTAGCGGAGGATCAGATACGCAGTATTTT.

The chain combines TRBV6-6 with TRBJ2-3, with D possibly being TRBD1 (5 bases). Trimming removed 3 bases from V and 2 bases from J, with 21 bases in between. Looked up from germline, CDR1 is MNHNY and CDR2 is SVGAGI (reference sequence). The CDR3 length is 18 residues. CDR3 nucleotide sequence: TGTGCCAGCAGTTATCCACCATACGTGTCGACAGTCACAGATACGCAGTATTTT. As protein: CASSYPPYVSTVTDTQYF.

The V and J genes are TRBV29-1 and TRBJ1-2; 9 bases are shared with TRBD1. The CDR3 totals 15 residues. After removal of 7 bases from V and 0 bases from J, the junction contained 9 bases not matched to a gene. CDR1 is SQVTM and CDR2 is ANQGSEA in the germline V gene. Here the CDR3 reads CSARQGGQPNYGYTF. In DNA, the CDR3 is TGCAGCGCTAGACAGGGGGGGCAGCCTAACTATGGCTACACCTTC.

This clonotype came up a few times. The chain links TRBV2 to TRBJ2-1, with 8 bases identical to TRBD2. The CDR3 spans 14 residues. V lost 2 bases to trimming and J lost 14 bases; unmatched junction nucleotides: 11. The germline gives CDR1 SNHLY, CDR2 FYNNEI. CDR3: CASSELVERRGEFF. In DNA form, the CDR3 reads TGTGCCAGCAGTGAACTCGTGGAAAGGCGGGGGGAGTTCTTC.

The chain uses TRBV29-1 and TRBJ1-3; possibly TRBD1 for D (5 bases). V was pared by 6 bases and J by 8 bases, with 29 bases between. The germline gives CDR1 SQVTM, CDR2 ANQGSEA. The CDR3 contains 17 residues. This chain's CDR3 is CSVATSREEGSVDTIYF. DNA of the CDR3: TGCAGCGTGGCCACTAGCAGGGAGGAGGGGAGCGTGGACACCATATATTTT. Full variable domain (remainder filled in from reference TRBV29-1 and TRBJ1-3): SAVISQKPSRDICQRGTSLTIQCQVDSQVTMMFWYRQQPGQSLTLIATANQGSEATYESGFVIDKFPISRPNLTFSTLTVSNMSPEDSSIYLCSVATSREEGSVDTIYFGEGSWLTVV.

On this clonotype itself: Possible read error: a much larger clone is one base away. Since no conserved phenylalanine or tryptophan closes the CDR3, a read error is the likely cause. The chain combines TRBV20-1 with TRBJ2-7, with a possible D match to TRBD1 (6 bases). The CDR3 consists of 13 residues. CDR1 is DFQATT and CDR2 is SNEGSKA in the germline V gene (reference sequence). V lost 7 bases to trimming and J lost 6 bases, with 19 bases between them. This chain's CDR3 is CSVPRQGIFEQYL. CDR3 DNA sequence: TGCAGTGTTCCTAGGCAGGGGATATTCGAGCAGTACCTC.

The chain joins TRBV19 to TRBJ2-5; D gene unclear. The CDR3 extends over 15 amino acids. The germline CDR1 and CDR2 sequences are LNHDA and SQIVND (reference sequence). V was shortened by 6 bases and J by 2 bases, with 16 bases between the two germline ends. In DNA form, the CDR3 reads TGTGCCAGTAGCAGTTACGAGGCAGCTCAAGAGACCCAGTACTTC. It translates to CASSSYEAAQETQYF.

This chain uses TRBV18 with TRBJ1-1; D possibly corresponds to TRBD1 (6 bases). Germline V gene lookup returns CDR1 KGHSH and CDR2 LQKENI. V dropped 5 bases and J dropped 0 bases, with 13 bases sitting between them. The CDR3 consists of 15 residues. CDR3 sequence (DNA): TGTGCCAGCTCAAGCCAACAGGGTTTGAACACTGAAGCTTTCTTT. It encodes CASSSQQGLNTEAFF.

Concerning this clonotype itself: A read error may be the cause here, since a much bigger clone is one base away. The conserved closing phenylalanine or tryptophan is absent in this CDR3, likely reflecting a read error. This rearrangement joins TRBV7-8 to TRBJ2-7; TRBD1 might be the D (5 bases). This CDR3 has 15 amino acids. Germline V gene data show CDR1 as SGHVS and CDR2 as FQNEAQ. Trimming took 5 bases from V and 3 from J, leaving 17 bases between them. Written as DNA, the CDR3 is TGTGCCAGCAGCCACCCCAGGCGACAGTTCTACGAGCAGTACCTC. Encoded protein: CASSHPRRQFYEQYL.

The rearrangement uses TRBV27 and TRBJ2-7; TRBD1 matches at 10 bases. Trimming at V came to 5 bases and at J to 6 bases, leaving 7 bases not matched to a gene. This CDR3 spans 14 amino acids. Germline assignment: CDR1 MNHEY and CDR2 SMNVEV (reference sequence). Here the CDR3 reads CASSRDRGYGEQYF. The CDR3 DNA reads TGTGCCAGCAGTCGGGACAGGGGATATGGCGAGCAGTACTTC.

A few counts support this clonotype. The V gene is TRBV7-8, the J gene TRBJ2-7; 15 bases line up with TRBD2. This CDR3 region has 16 residues. The ends lost 4 bases at V and 7 bases at J; junction bases unmatched: 8. Looked up from germline, CDR1 is SGHVS and CDR2 is FQNEAQ. This chain's CDR3 is CASSWTSGRATNEQYF. The CDR3 region has the DNA TGTGCCAGCAGCTGGACTAGCGGGAGGGCCACGAATGAGCAGTACTTC.

This chain uses TRBV7-2 with TRBJ2-7; no clear D. The V gene lost 6 bases and the J gene lost 5 bases, with 17 bases spanning the gap. The CDR3 loop spans 14 amino acids. Looked up from germline, CDR1 is SGHTA and CDR2 is FQGNSA. The CDR3 nucleotides are TGTGCCAGCAGAGGGTTCCGGACCGAAAACGAGCAGTACTTC. Protein product: CASRGFRTENEQYF. Based on the CDR3 plus reference TRBV7-2 and TRBJ2-7, the full variable domain is GAGVSQSPSNKVTEKGKDVELRCDPISGHTALYWYRQSLGQGLEFLIYFQGNSAPDKSGLPSDRFSAERTGGSVSTLTIQRTQQEDSAVYLCASRGFRTENEQYFGPGTRLTVT.